This TCR beta chain comes out of a study of identical twins. Unique molecular identifiers were in the cDNA, with template-switch universal primer binding. MiXCR, run by TCRdb on the 5' RACE reads, gives a single entry per CDR3 protein. The data contain hundreds of thousands of distinct CDR3 sequences, approximately 9% of them singletons. Study-wide points: Insertions were fewer in abundant cord blood beta clonotypes, whereas memory repertoires showed none of this pattern.

The CDR3 consists of 14 residues. V lost 8 bases and J lost 0; bases outside the gene matches: 4. Germline V gives CDR1 KGHSH, CDR2 LQKENI. This clonotype showed up many times. Antigen specificity is unknown. The sample also formed part of further work on yellow fever vaccine responses in identical twins.

Sample: PBMCs. This chain joins TRBV18 and TRBJ2-3; 8 bases fit TRBD2. The TCR originated in a woman between 18 and 30 years old in good health. The CDR3 nucleotides read TGTGCCAGCAGCCCTAGCGGGAGCACAGATACGCAGTATTTT. It is translated as CASSPSGSTDTQYF.